This TCR beta chain was sequenced for a study of memory CD4+ T cells and cytomegalovirus serostatus (dated by TCRdb to the late 2010s). General notes on the study: The cohort included around 33 healthy adults from Belgium, of whom 9 were CMV seropositive and about 24 were CMV seronegative. To replicate a published TCR-based CMV serostatus classifier, the study sequenced CD4+ memory TCRbeta repertoires from a Belgian cohort whose cytomegalovirus serostatus was known. The paper's findings and limits, for the study overall: Among the 150 to 200 previously reported CMV-associated TCRbeta sequences, 60 to 70 showed up in the CD4+ memory repertoires, with each one found in between one and five individuals. Results were interpreted as suggesting that the CMV-associated TCR signature is largely present in the CD4+ memory repertoire. For CMV serostatus prediction, a median bootstrapped AUC of about 0.95 was reached with the original framework, and a median bootstrapped AUC of roughly 0.89 was reached with a US-trained random forest. Only CD4+CD45RO+ memory cells were sequenced, in contrast to the original study, in which naive and memory CD4+ and CD8+ populations were covered. A median bootstrapped AUC of approximately 0.95 with a 95% CI of 0.76-1.00 was achieved on the Belgian cohort by the original-framework classifier.

Points on this clone: This clone's antigen is unknown. No clone much larger than this one lies a single base away; base qualities are absent.

A FACSAria II was used to sort memory CD4+ T cells, defined as single viable CD3+CD4+CD8-CD45RO+ cells. CMV serostatus was determined with a Roche Elecsys assay detecting serum IgG against CMV pp150, pp28, p38 and p52. After the samples were thawed, total CD4+ T cells were enriched through positive selection using CD4 magnetic microbeads. The samples came from a separate study whose specific focus was interrogating the CD4+ T cell memory repertoire. Peripheral blood mononuclear cells were isolated and cryopreserved following standard operating procedures; serum was stored at -80 °C. CD3-PerCP (BW264/56), CD4-APC (RPA-T4), CD45RO-PE (UCHT1) and CD8-Pacific Orange (3B5) antibodies were used for staining, and non-viable cells were excluded with Sytox blue. V drops 1 base and J drops 6 bases, leaving 17 bases in between. The CDR3 runs 16 amino acids, cysteine and phenylalanine included. The DNA shown is the 48-base CDR3, in frame from base 1. CDR1 is given as MNHNS and CDR2 as SASEGT, both from the germline V gene.

Genomic DNA was extracted from sorted cells with the Quick-DNA Microprep Kit. TCRbeta DNA was amplified with the immunoSEQ hsTCRbeta kit following the manufacturer's protocol. TCRbeta libraries were sequenced on an Illumina MiSeq instrument. As for the authors' bioinformatics: Once out-of-frame sequences had been removed, 2,204,828 distinct TCRbeta sequences were left, which works out to an average of about 66,813 per individual. Each individual was scored by the count of fewer than 200 previously reported CMV-associated TCRbeta sequences and the total productive distinct TCRbeta count. A beta-binomial model was reimplemented in Python, and scikit-learn random forests with default parameters were trained on data from the US cohort. Classifier performance on the Belgian cohort was reported as the median AUC with percentile confidence intervals calculated over 10,000 bootstrap iterations. TCRdb's version of the immuneACCESS table is confined to in-frame rearrangements and falls short of the full clone set. An unresolved V gene accounts for under half of the shortfall where checked; the remainder is of unknown origin. Clone size and V and J calls were adopted from that table, with D and trimming inferred from the DNA. The sample table lists about 82,000 clones, 80% of them with a count of one. The ten largest clones capture roughly 0.85% of the sample.

The sequence joins TRBV6-1 to TRBJ2-3; the D call is possibly TRBD1 or TRBD2, each sharing 6 bases. Sequenced sample: memory CD4+ T cells from blood. The receptor was isolated from an adult in good health and CMV-seronegative. CDR3 loop: CASSEVGGAGSDTQYF. The DNA is as follows: TGTGCCAGCAGTGAAGTGGGGGGCGCCGGAAGTGATACGCAGTATTTT.